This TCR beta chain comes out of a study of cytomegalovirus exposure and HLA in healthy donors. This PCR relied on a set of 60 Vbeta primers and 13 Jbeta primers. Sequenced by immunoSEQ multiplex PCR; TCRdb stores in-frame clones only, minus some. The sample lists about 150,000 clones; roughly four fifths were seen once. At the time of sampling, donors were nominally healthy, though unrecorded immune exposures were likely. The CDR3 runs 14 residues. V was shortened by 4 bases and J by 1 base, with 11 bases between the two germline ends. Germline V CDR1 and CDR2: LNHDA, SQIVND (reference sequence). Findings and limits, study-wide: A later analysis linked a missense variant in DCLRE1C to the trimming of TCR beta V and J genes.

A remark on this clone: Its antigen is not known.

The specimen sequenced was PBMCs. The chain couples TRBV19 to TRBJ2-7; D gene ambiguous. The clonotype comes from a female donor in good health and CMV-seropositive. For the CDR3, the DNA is TGTGCCAGTAGTAACCCGACATCTTCCTACGAGCAGTACTTC. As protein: CASSNPTSSYEQYF.